This T cell receptor beta chain was sequenced in a study of cytomegalovirus exposure and HLA in healthy donors. Study details: Unique TCR beta sequences numbering approximately 120 million came from about 179 million T cells in an earlier analysis. Study findings and constraints: A later analysis reportedly found fewer N-insertions in an Asian-associated ancestry cluster than the roughly 730-donor mean. Roughly even sequencing depth across donors was the assumption behind the presence/absence analyses. Among the sequence variants, a highly shared cluster was likely an artifact of sequencing.

This clone has just one count. No antigen is known for it. Primers for the PCR totalled 60 Vbeta and 13 Jbeta. Produced via immunoSEQ multiplex PCR; TCRdb's table is partial and in-frame only. The data show 130,000 or so clones, over 70% seen once. This CDR3 has 12 amino acids. CDR1 is MNHNS and CDR2 is SASEGT in the germline V gene. The source material was PBMCs. This chain uses TRBV6-1 with TRBJ1-1, with D perhaps TRBD1 (5 bases). This TCR derives from a woman aged 18-30 years in good health and CMV-seronegative. CDR3 DNA sequence: TGTGGTGGGCGGGGACTGAACACTGAAGCTTTCTTT. Translating gives CGGRGLNTEAFF.